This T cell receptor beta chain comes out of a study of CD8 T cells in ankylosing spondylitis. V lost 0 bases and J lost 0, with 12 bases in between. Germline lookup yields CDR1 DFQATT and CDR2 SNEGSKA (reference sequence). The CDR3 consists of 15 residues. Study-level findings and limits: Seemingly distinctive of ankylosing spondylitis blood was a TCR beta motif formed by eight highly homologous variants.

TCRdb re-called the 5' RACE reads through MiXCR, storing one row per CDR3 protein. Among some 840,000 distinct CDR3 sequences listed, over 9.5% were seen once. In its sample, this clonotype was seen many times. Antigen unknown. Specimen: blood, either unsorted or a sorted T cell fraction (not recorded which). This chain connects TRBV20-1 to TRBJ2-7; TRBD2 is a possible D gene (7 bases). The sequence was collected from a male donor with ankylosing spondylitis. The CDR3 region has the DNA TGCAGTGCTAGAGATGGGGGGGCCGACTCCTACGAGCAGTACTTC. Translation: CSARDGGADSYEQYF.